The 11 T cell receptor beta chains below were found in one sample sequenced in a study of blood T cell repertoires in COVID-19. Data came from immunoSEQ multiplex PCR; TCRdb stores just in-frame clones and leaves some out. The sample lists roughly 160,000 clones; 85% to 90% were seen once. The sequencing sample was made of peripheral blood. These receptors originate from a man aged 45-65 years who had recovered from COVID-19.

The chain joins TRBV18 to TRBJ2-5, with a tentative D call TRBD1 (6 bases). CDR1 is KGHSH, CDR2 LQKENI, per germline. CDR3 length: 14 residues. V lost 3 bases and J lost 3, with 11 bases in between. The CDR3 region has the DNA TGTGCCAGCTCACCCCAGGGGTTCAAAGAGACCCAGTACTTC. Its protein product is CASSPQGFKETQYF.

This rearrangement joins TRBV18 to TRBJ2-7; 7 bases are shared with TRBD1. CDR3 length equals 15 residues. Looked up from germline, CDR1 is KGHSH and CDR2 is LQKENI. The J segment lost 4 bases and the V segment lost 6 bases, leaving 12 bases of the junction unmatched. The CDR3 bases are TGTGCCAGCTCCATAACCCGGGGACAGAGTTACGAGCAGTACTTC. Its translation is CASSITRGQSYEQYF.

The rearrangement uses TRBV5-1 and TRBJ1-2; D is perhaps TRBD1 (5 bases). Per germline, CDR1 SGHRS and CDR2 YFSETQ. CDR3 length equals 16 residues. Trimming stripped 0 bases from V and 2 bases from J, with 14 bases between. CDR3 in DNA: TGCGCCAGCAGCTTGGATGCCGGGAGGGGCAACTATGGCTACACCTTC. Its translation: CASSLDAGRGNYGYTF.

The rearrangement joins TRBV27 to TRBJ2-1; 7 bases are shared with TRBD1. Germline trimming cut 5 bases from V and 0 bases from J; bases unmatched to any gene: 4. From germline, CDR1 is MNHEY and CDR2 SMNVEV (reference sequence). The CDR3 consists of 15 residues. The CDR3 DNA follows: TGTGCCAGCAGTCTGGACAGGAGCTCCTACAATGAGCAGTTCTTC. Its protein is CASSLDRSSYNEQFF.

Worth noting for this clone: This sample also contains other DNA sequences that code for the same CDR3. For the CDR3, the DNA is TGTGCCAGCAGTTTAGGTACGGGTAATGAAAAACTGTTTTTT. Translated, it gives CASSLGTGNEKLFF. This chain joins TRBV27 and TRBJ1-4, with no clear D. V was trimmed by 2 bases and J by 4 bases, leaving 8 bases between them. Germline CDR1 is MNHEY and CDR2 is SMNVEV (reference sequence). This CDR3 contains 14 residues.

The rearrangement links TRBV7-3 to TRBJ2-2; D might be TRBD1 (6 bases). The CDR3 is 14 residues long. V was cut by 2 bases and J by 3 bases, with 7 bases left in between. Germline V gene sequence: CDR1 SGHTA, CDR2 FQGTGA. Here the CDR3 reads CASSLSGDTGELFF. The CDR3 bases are TGTGCCAGCAGCTTATCAGGGGACACCGGGGAGCTGTTTTTT.

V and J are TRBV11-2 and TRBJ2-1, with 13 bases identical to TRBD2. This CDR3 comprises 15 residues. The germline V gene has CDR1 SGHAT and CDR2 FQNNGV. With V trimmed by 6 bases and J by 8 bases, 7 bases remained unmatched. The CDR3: CASRSGLAGVDEQFF. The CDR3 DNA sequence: TGTGCCAGCAGGTCAGGACTAGCGGGGGTAGATGAGCAGTTCTTC.

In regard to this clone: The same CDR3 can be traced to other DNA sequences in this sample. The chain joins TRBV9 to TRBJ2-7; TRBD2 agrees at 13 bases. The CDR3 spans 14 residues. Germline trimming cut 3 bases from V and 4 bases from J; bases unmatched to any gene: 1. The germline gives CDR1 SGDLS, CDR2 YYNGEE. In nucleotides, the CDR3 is TGTGCCAGCAGCGCACTAGCGGGAGGGTACGAGCAGTACTTC. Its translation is CASSALAGGYEQYF.

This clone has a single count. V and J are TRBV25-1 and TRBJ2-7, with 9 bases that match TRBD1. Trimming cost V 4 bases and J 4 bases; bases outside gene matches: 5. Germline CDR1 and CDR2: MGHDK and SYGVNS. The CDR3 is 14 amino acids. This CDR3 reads CASSATGGRYEQYF. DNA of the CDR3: TGTGCCAGCAGTGCTACAGGGGGCAGGTACGAGCAGTACTTC.

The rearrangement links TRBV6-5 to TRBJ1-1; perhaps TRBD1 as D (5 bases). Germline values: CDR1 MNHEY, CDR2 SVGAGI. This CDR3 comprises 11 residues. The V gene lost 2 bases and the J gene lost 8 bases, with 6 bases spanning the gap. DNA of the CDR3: TGTGCCAGCAGTTACCGGGGGGAAGCTTTCTTT. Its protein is CASSYRGEAFF.

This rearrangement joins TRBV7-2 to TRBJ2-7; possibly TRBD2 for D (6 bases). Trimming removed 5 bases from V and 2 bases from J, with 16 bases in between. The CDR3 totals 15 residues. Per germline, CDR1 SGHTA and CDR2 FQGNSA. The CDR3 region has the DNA TGTGCCAGCAGCGCTTCATCGGGAGTCCCCTACGAGCAGTACTTC. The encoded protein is CASSASSGVPYEQYF.